This T cell receptor (beta chain) was recovered during a study of T cells in Graves' hyperthyroidism and ophthalmopathy. Trimming removed 0 bases from V and 2 bases from J, with 6 bases in between. CDR1 is GTSNPN and CDR2 is SVGIG in the germline V gene (reference sequence). The CDR3 extends over 13 amino acids. Amplification targeted TCR beta CDR3 regions from RNA transcripts. The HTBI primer set served for first-round RT-PCR of the TCR CDR3. TCRdb reprocessed the multiplex PCR reads with MiXCR, giving one entry per CDR3 protein. The sample records more than 350,000 distinct CDR3 sequences, about a sixth being singletons. As concerns this clonotype: A much larger clone lies one base from this, so it may be a read error.

Lactation, pregnancy, other autoimmune disease or uncontrolled infection excluded patients. Before ophthalmopathy appeared, progressors gave blood at initial hyperthyroidism diagnosis. The sample consisted of blood. The TCR sequence derives from a woman younger than 45 with Graves' hyperthyroidism that later progressed to Graves' ophthalmopathy. This sequence joins TRBV30 and TRBJ2-3, with unresolved D. Here the CDR3 reads CAWSVGVTDTQYF. In DNA form, the CDR3 reads TGTGCCTGGAGTGTAGGCGTCACAGATACGCAGTATTTT.